This T cell receptor (beta chain) appears in the sequencing data of a study of cytomegalovirus exposure and HLA in healthy donors. As concerns this clone: Its antigen is as yet unknown. Other DNA sequences in this specimen translate into the identical CDR3.

Study conclusions and caveats: 16,951 TCR beta sequences were associated with HLA alleles at 0.05 false discovery rate in a later analysis. Later genetic work tied a missense DCLRE1C variant to beta-chain V and J trimming.

V was trimmed by 2 bases and J by 1 base, leaving 11 bases between them. The V gene's germline CDR1 is MNHEY and CDR2 SMNVEV (reference sequence). The CDR3 extends over 15 amino acids. 13 Jbeta primers and 60 Vbeta primers were used for the PCR. This table comes from immunoSEQ multiplex PCR, and its TCRdb copy is limited to in-frame clones, with some not included. This sample has 130,000 to 150,000 clones, with 60% to 80% found just once. The rearrangement links TRBV27 to TRBJ1-1; the D is unclear. This receptor was identified in a woman aged 40 to 55 in good health and CMV-seropositive. Sequenced material: PBMCs. The CDR3 DNA reads TGTGCCAGCAGTTTAGTTCCAGGAAGGAACACTGAAGCTTTCTTT. Translation: CASSLVPGRNTEAFF.